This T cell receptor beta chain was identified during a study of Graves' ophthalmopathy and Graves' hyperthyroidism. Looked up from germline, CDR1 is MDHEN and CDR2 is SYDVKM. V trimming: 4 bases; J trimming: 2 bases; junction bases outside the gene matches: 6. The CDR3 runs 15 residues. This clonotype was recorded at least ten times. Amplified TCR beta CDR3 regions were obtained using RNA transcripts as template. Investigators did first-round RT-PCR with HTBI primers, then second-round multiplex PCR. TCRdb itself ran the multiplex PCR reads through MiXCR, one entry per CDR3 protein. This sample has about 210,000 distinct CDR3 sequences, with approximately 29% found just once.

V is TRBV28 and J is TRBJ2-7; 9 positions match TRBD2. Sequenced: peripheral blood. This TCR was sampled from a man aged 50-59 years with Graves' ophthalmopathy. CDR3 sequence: CASSSLAGLPYEQYF. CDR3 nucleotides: TGTGCCAGCAGTTCTCTAGCGGGGTTACCCTACGAGCAGTACTTC.